The source of this T cell receptor beta chain is a study of beta chain features in type 1 diabetes. Findings of the study overall: Whatever favoring of shorter templates PCR might show would apply equally to patients and controls. Shorter TCRB CDR3s, moderately but significantly so, were found in Type 1 diabetes patients in all four CD4+ subsets.

All of the isolated RNA was reverse transcribed, so expressed TCRB transcripts were sequenced. Sequencing was performed with immunoSEQ multiplex PCR; in TCRdb, only in-frame clones are kept and a portion is missing. The repertoire holds some 330,000 clones, with over 9.5% as singletons. This clone was seen only a few times. Its target is unknown. V dropped 5 bases and J dropped 0; count of bases not matched to a gene: 0. The CDR3 has 14 residues. The V gene's germline CDR1 is SGHRS and CDR2 YFSETQ. The chain carries TRBV5-1 and TRBJ2-1; 9 nucleotides agree with TRBD1. Sequencing used naive CD4+ T cells from blood. This clonotype originated in a woman in her late teens or twenties with type 1 diabetes. Written as DNA, the CDR3 is TGCGCCAGCAGGGGACAGGGCTCCTACAATGAGCAGTTCTTC. Its translation: CASRGQGSYNEQFF.